This T cell receptor beta chain was obtained from a study of blood T cell repertoires in COVID-19. Study-wide context: The United States, Italy and Spain provided the acute and convalescent COVID-19 samples. Sample material is recorded as cDNA or gDNA derived from T cells, B-cell-depleted T cells, or PBMCs.

Authors' processing steps: Estimation of nucleated cell counts was performed using reference gene primer amplification. Using immunoSEQ multiplex PCR, the repertoire was profiled, and TCRdb retains in-frame clones only, with some absent. V, J and clone size were drawn from that table, and D and trimming were deduced from the DNA. The table includes under 300,000 clones, 86% detected once. This CDR3 is built from 19 residues. The chain is built from TRBV21-1 and TRBJ2-1; the table names TRBD2, a call not compared with the DNA. TRBV21-1 is listed as a pseudogene. This TCR derives from a man aged 18 to 35 with active or convalescent COVID-19. The sequencing sample was made of peripheral blood. DNA for the CDR3: TGTGCCAGCAGACTGAAGACTAGCGGCCCCATAGTTTCGTACAATGAGCAGTTCTTC. It specifies CASRLKTSGPIVSYNEQFF.